This TCR beta chain was sequenced in a study of blood T cell repertoires in COVID-19. Looking at the study overall: There were acute and convalescent COVID-19 samples, and they came from the United States, Italy and Spain. T cells, B-cell-depleted T cells, or PBMCs supplied cDNA or gDNA.

In the authors' workflow: Amplification with reference gene primers provided the estimates of nucleated cell counts. Using immunoSEQ multiplex PCR, the repertoire was profiled, and TCRdb retains in-frame clones only, with some absent. V, J and clone size are taken as reported in that table, and D and trimming were inferred from the DNA itself. The data hold tens of thousands of clones, with about 88% observed a single time. The CDR3 totals 15 residues. J was trimmed by 5 bases and V by 4 bases; bases with no gene match: 9. Germline values: CDR1 MNHEY, CDR2 SVGAGI. This clonotype was obtained from a man between 60 and 70 years old with acute or convalescent COVID-19. Material: peripheral blood. The V and J genes are TRBV6-5 and TRBJ1-1; 8 bases match TRBD1. CDR3 loop: CASSLRTGRGTEAFF. CDR3 sequence (DNA): TGTGCCAGCAGTTTACGGACAGGGCGAGGGACTGAAGCTTTCTTT.